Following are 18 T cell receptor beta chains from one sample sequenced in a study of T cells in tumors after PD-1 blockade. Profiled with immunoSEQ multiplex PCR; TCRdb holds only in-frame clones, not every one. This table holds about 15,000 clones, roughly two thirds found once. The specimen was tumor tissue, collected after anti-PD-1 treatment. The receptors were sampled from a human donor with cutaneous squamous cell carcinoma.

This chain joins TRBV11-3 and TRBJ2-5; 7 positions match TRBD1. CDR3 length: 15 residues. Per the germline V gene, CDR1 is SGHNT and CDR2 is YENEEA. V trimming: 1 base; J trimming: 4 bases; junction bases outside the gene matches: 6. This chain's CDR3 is CASSLARGIVETQYF. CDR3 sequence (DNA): TGTGCCAGCAGCTTAGCCAGGGGGATTGTAGAGACCCAGTACTTC.

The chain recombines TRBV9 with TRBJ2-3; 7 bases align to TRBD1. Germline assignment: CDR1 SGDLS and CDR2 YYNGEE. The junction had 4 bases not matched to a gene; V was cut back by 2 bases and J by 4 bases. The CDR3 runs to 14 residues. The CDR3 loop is CASSVNTGADTQYF. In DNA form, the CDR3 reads TGTGCCAGCAGCGTCAATACAGGGGCAGATACGCAGTATTTT.

Written as DNA, the CDR3 is TGCGCCAGCAGCTTGGAGTCGTGGGGGCGTGAGCAGTACTTC. Translating it yields CASSLESWGREQYF. The chain recombines TRBV5-1 with TRBJ2-7; possible D gene TRBD1, 6 bases. CDR1 is SGHRS and CDR2 is YFSETQ in the germline V gene. Trimming pared 0 bases from V and 7 bases from J, leaving 14 bases between. The CDR3 has 14 residues.

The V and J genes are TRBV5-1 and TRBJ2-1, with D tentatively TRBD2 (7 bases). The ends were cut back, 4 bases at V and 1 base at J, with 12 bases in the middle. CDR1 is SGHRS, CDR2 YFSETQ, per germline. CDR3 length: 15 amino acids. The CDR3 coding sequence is TGCGCCAGCAGCGGGGGGCGGGGGTCCTACAATGAGCAGTTCTTC. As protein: CASSGGRGSYNEQFF.

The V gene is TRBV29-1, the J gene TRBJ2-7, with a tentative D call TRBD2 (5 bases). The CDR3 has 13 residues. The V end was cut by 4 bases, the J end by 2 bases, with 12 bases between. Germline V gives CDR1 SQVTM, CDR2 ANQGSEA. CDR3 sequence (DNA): TGCAGCGTTGCCGAGACTATAGCCTACGAGCAGTACTTC. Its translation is CSVAETIAYEQYF.

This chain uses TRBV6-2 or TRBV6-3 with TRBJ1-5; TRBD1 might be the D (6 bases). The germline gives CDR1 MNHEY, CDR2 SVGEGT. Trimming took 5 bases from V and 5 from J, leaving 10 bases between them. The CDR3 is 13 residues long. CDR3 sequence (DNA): TGTGCCAGCAGTGGGGGGCCCCATCAGCCCCAGCATTTT. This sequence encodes CASSGGPHQPQHF.

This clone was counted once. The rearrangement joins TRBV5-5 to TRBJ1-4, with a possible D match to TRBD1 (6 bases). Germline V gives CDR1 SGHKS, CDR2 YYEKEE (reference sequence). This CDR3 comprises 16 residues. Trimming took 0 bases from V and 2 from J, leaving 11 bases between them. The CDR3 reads CASSLGGRPTNEKLFF. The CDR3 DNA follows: TGTGCCAGCAGCTTGGGGGGGCGGCCTACTAATGAAAAACTGTTTTTT. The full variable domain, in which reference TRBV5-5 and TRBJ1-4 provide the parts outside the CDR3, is DAGVTQSPTHLIKTRGQQVTLRCSPISGHKSVSWYQQVLGQGPQFIFQYYEKEERGRGNFPDRFSARQFPNYSSELNVNALLLGDSALYLCASSLGGRPTNEKLFFGSGTQLSVL.

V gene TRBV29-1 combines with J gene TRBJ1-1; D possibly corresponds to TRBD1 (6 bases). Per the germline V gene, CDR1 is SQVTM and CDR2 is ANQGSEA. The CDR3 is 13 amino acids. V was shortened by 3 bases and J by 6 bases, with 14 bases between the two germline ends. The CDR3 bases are TGCAGCGTTGATAAGGGGGGGTCGGCTGAAGCTTTCTTT. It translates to CSVDKGGSAEAFF.

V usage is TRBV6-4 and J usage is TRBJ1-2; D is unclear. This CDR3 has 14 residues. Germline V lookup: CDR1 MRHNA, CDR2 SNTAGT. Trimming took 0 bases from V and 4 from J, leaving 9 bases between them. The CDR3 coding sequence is TGTGCCAGCAGTGACTCGGAGGGAATCTATGGCTACACCTTC. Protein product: CASSDSEGIYGYTF.

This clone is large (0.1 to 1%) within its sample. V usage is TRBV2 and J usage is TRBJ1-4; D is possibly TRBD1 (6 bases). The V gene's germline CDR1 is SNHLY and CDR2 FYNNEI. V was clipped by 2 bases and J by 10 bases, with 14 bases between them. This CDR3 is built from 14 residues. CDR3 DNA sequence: TGTGCCAGCAGTGAAATAGGGGGACAAGGAAAACTGTTTTTT. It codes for CASSEIGGQGKLFF.

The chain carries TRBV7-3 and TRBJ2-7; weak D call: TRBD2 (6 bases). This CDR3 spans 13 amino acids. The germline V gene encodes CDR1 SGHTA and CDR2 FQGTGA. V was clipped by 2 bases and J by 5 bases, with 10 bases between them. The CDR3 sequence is CASSLSSVHEQYF. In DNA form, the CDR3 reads TGTGCCAGCAGCTTATCTAGCGTCCACGAGCAGTACTTC.

CDR3 amino acids: CASSRGTGAYEQYF. CDR3 DNA: TGTGCCAGCTCACGCGGGACAGGGGCCTACGAGCAGTACTTC. The rearrangement links TRBV18 to TRBJ2-7; TRBD1 matches 10 bases. The CDR3 has 14 amino acids. Losses at the gene ends were 4 bases for V and 2 bases for J; bases not matched to a gene: 2. Germline assignment: CDR1 KGHSH and CDR2 LQKENI.

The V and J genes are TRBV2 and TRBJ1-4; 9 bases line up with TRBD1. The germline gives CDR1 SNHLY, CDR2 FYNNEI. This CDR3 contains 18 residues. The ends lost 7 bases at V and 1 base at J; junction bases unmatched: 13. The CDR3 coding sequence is TGTGCCAGCACCTCCGGGACAGGGTCTTTTTTAACTAATGAAAAACTGTTTTTT. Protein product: CASTSGTGSFLTNEKLFF. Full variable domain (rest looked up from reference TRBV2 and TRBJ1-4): EPEVTQTPSHQVTQMGQEVILRCVPISNHLYFYWYRQILGQKVEFLVSFYNNEISEKSEIFDDQFSVERPDGSNFTLKIRSTKLEDSAMYFCASTSGTGSFLTNEKLFFGSGTQLSVL.

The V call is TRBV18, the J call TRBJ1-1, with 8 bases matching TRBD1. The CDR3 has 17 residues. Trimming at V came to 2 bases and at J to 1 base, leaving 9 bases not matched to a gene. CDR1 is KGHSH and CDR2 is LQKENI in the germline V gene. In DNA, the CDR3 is TGTGCCAGCTCACCAACAGGGGGACTCGGGCCGAACACTGAAGCTTTCTTT. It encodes CASSPTGGLGPNTEAFF.

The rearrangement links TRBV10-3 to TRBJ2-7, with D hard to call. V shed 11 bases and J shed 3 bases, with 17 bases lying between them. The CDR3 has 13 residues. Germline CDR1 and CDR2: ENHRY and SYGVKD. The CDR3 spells CASQGPENYEQYF. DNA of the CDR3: TGTGCCTCCCAAGGACCAGAAAACTACGAGCAGTACTTC.

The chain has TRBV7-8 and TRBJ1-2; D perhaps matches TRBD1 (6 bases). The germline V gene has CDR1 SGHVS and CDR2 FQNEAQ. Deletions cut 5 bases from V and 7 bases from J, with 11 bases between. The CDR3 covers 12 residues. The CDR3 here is CASSLNRVGYTF. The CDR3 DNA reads TGTGCCAGCAGCCTTAACAGGGTTGGCTACACCTTC.

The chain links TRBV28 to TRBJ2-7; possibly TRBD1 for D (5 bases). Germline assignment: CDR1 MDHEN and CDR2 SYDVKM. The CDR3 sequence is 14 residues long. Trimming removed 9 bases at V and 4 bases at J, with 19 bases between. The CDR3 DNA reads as TGTGCCAGTATTTCCTCAGGGCCCCAGTACGAGCAGTACTTC. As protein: CASISSGPQYEQYF. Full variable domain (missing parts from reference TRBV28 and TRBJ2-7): DVKVTQSSRYLVKRTGEKVFLECVQDMDHENMFWYRQDPGLGLRLIYFSYDVKMKEKGDIPEGYSVSREKKERFSLILESASTNQTSMYLCASISSGPQYEQYFGPGTRLTVT.

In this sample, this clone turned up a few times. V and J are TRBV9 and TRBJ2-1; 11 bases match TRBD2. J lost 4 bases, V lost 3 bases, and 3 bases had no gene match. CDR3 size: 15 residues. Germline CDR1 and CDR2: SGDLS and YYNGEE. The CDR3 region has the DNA TGTGCCAGCAGCGGAATAGCGGGAGGGTACAATGAGCAGTTCTTC. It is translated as CASSGIAGGYNEQFF.